This TCR beta chain was retrieved from a study of graft-versus-host responses after intestinal transplantation. Background on the study: All recipients were transplanted with multivisceral, liver-intestinal, or isolated intestinal grafts. Study-level points and caveats: GvH clones turned up in recipient marrow; some had shown up first in ileum or blood. Early declines in HvG clones that occurred post-transplant were associated with peak circulating GvH clone levels.

The repertoire was sequenced with immunoSEQ multiplex PCR; TCRdb's copy has only in-frame clones and lacks some. The sample lists fewer than 120,000 clones; 93% were seen once. About this clone: The antigen is not known.

Germline CDR1 SQVTM, CDR2 ANQGSEA. Unmatched junction bases numbered 5, after V lost 3 bases and J lost 4 bases. The CDR3 has 14 residues. The rearrangement links TRBV29-1 to TRBJ2-1; TRBD2 aligns across 8 bases. This specimen was unstimulated CD8+ T cells sorted from spleen or lymph node cells, taken before intestinal transplant. The TCR was taken from a human donor who received an intestinal transplant. CDR3 region: CSVEGGRSYNEQFF. The CDR3 DNA follows: TGCAGCGTTGAGGGCGGGAGGTCTTACAATGAGCAGTTCTTC.